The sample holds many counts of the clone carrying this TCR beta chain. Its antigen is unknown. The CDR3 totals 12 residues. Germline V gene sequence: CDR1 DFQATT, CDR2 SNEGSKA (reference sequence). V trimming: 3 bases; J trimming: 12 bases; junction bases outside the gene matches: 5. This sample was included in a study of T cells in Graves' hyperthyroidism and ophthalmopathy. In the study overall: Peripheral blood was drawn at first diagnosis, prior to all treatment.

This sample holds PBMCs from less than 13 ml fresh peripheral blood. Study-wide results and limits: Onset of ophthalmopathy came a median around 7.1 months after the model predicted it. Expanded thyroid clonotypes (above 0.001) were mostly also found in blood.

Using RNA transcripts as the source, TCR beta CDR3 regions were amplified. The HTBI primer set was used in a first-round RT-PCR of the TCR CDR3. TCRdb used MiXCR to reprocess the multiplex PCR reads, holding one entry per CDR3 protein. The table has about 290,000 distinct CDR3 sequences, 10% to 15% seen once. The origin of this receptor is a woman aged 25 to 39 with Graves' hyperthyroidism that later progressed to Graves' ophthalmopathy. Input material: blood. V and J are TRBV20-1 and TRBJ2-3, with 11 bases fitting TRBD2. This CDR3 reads CSASPGLAGQYF. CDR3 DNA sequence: TGCAGTGCTAGCCCTGGACTAGCGGGCCAGTATTTT.